The 26 T cell receptor beta chains below come from one sample, sequenced in a study of T-cell reconstitution after alpha-beta-depleted transplantation in children (dated by TCRdb to the mid-2010s). To prepare the library, PCR was applied. TCRdb shows the sequencer as Illumina HiSeq 2500. TCR libraries were prepared with molecular barcoding, using unique molecular identifiers to normalize TCRbeta repertoire quantification. Using fastp at Q25 and MiXCR, TCRdb reprocessed the public reads and kept productive beta chains. All rows with the same CDR3 protein become a single entry with the most common DNA and genes. The sample yields about 580,000 distinct CDR3 sequences; 25% to 30% were counted once. The ten largest clones capture 36% of the sample. The sample's treatment or condition label, decoded: allogeneic hematopoietic cell transplantation with graft depleted of TCRalphabeta T cells and CD19 B cells.

Source: PBMCs, taken before TCRalphabeta/CD19-depleted stem cell transplant. Receptor source: a boy younger than two with Wiskott-Aldrich syndrome, due to receive a stem cell transplant.

The chain has TRBV5-1 and TRBJ2-2; 10 bases align to TRBD2. The CDR3 loop spans 16 amino acids. V dropped 1 base and J dropped 3; count of bases not matched to a gene: 3. Germline assignment: CDR1 SGHRS and CDR2 YFSETQ. CDR3 bases: TGCGCCAGCAGCTTGTTTGGACTAGCGGACACCGGGGAGCTGTTTTTT. Encoded protein: CASSLFGLADTGELFF.

This clonotype was found a few times. This chain connects TRBV28 to TRBJ2-5; D not resolved. CDR1 is MDHEN, CDR2 SYDVKM, per germline. V was trimmed by 3 bases and J by 5 bases, leaving 7 bases between them. The CDR3 is made up of 12 amino acids. In DNA, the CDR3 is TGTGCCAGCAGTTTTATGGAGGAGACCCAGTACTTC. Protein sequence: CASSFMEETQYF.

The chain is built from TRBV20-1 and TRBJ2-5; the match to TRBD2 covers 11 bases. Germline CDR1 and CDR2: DFQATT and SNEGSKA (reference sequence). This CDR3 region has 13 residues. J was trimmed by 4 bases and V by 8 bases; bases with no gene match: 6. CDR3 nucleotide sequence: TGCAGTTCTATAGCGGGAGGGTTAGAGACCCAGTACTTC. Encoded protein: CSSIAGGLETQYF.

The V gene is TRBV29-1, the J gene TRBJ1-1, with unresolved D. Germline V gene data show CDR1 as SQVTM and CDR2 as ANQGSEA. The germline V and J ends were trimmed by 4 bases and 6 bases, with 12 bases remaining between them. The CDR3 is 12 residues long. Written as DNA, the CDR3 is TGCAGCGTTGTAGGGTGGGTCGCTGAAGCTTTCTTT. Amino acids: CSVVGWVAEAFF.

The chain's CDR3 is CASSSGLAGGIEQFF. As DNA, the CDR3 is TGTGCCAGCAGCTCGGGACTAGCGGGAGGGATTGAGCAGTTCTTC. The chain employs TRBV5-6 and TRBJ2-1, with 16 bases fitting TRBD2. CDR1 and CDR2 from the germline V gene are SGHDT and YYEEEE. This CDR3 contains 15 residues. V dropped 3 bases and J dropped 9; count of bases not matched to a gene: 3.

V and J are TRBV27 and TRBJ2-4, with D perhaps TRBD1 (5 bases). Germline V CDR1 and CDR2: MNHEY, SMNVEV (reference sequence). The CDR3 is 12 amino acids. V lost 5 bases and J 12 bases, leaving 14 bases between the germline ends. This CDR3 is CASSLRGSSQYF. In DNA form, the CDR3 reads TGTGCCAGCAGTCTAAGGGGAAGCAGTCAGTACTTC.

This chain uses TRBV20-1 with TRBJ2-3; 7 nucleotides match TRBD2. The CDR3 has 14 amino acids. The trim removed 6 bases at V and 1 base at J, leaving 7 bases unmatched. Germline CDR1 reads DFQATT; CDR2 reads SNEGSKA (reference sequence). CDR3 nucleotide sequence: TGCAGTGCCGTCGGGACTACTCGCACAGATACGCAGTATTTT. It yields the protein CSAVGTTRTDTQYF.

This clonotype was observed a handful of times. This chain uses TRBV5-1 with TRBJ2-7; 11 nucleotides align to TRBD1. CDR3 size: 15 residues. Germline CDR1 SGHRS, CDR2 YFSETQ. The ends lost 3 bases at V and 4 bases at J; junction bases unmatched: 6. The CDR3 is CASSSSGTGGYEQYF. The CDR3 region has the DNA TGCGCCAGCAGCTCATCCGGGACAGGGGGGTACGAGCAGTACTTC.

This sequence joins TRBV20-1 and TRBJ1-1; D unclear. V gave up 0 bases and J gave up 12 bases, with 23 bases separating them. The CDR3 length is 15 residues. The germline CDR1 and CDR2 sequences are DFQATT and SNEGSKA (reference sequence). The DNA for the CDR3 is TGCAGTGCTAGAGATCCGCGTGCGGGAATCGGACCCACTTTCTTT. It translates to CSARDPRAGIGPTFF.

This clonotype was seen only a few times. The rearrangement joins TRBV12-3 or TRBV12-4 to TRBJ2-1; D not resolved. Trimming removed 3 bases at V and 7 bases at J, with 7 bases between. There are 12 residues in the CDR3. This CDR3 is CASSFTRNEQFF. In DNA form, the CDR3 reads TGTGCCAGCAGTTTTACGCGTAATGAGCAGTTCTTC.

V is TRBV5-1 and J is TRBJ2-1; TRBD2 matches at 12 bases. The CDR3 loop spans 20 amino acids. Germline loops: CDR1 SGHRS, CDR2 YFSETQ. J was trimmed by 0 bases and V by 1 base; bases with no gene match: 11. Here the CDR3 reads CASSLFKGLAGGSSYNEQFF. The DNA of the CDR3 is TGCGCCAGCAGCTTGTTTAAGGGACTAGCGGGTGGAAGCTCCTACAATGAGCAGTTCTTC. Supplemented by reference TRBV5-1 and TRBJ2-1, the full variable domain reads KAGVTQTPRYLIKTRGQQVTLSCSPISGHRSVSWYQQTPGQGLQFLFEYFSETQRNKGNFPGRFSGRQFSNSRSEMNVSTLELGDSALYLCASSLFKGLAGGSSYNEQFFGPGTRLTVL.

There are a few counts of this clonotype. This chain joins TRBV20-1 and TRBJ2-4, with D perhaps TRBD1 (6 bases). Germline CDR1 reads DFQATT; CDR2 reads SNEGSKA (reference sequence). The CDR3 has 16 residues. Trimming shortened V by 5 bases and J by 0 bases, and 17 bases separated the two germline ends. The DNA for the CDR3 is TGCAGTGCTTTATCAATCCAGGGGCTAGCCAAAAACATTCAGTACTTC. It codes for CSALSIQGLAKNIQYF.

The V and J genes are TRBV20-1 and TRBJ2-1, with D unclear. The CDR3 has 15 amino acids. Germline assignment: CDR1 DFQATT and CDR2 SNEGSKA (reference sequence). V was cut by 5 bases and J by 0 bases, with 14 bases left in between. Written as DNA, the CDR3 is TGCAGTGCTGGATCCGTTAAAAGCTCCTACAATGAGCAGTTCTTC. Residues: CSAGSVKSSYNEQFF.

This chain joins TRBV30 and TRBJ2-6; D is unclear. The CDR3 covers 16 residues. The germline V gene has CDR1 GTSNPN and CDR2 SVGIG (reference sequence). V lost 4 bases and J lost 2, with 15 bases in between. CDR3 amino acids: CAWIRKSRPGANVLTF. The CDR3 DNA follows: TGTGCCTGGATAAGGAAGTCTCGGCCTGGGGCCAACGTCCTGACTTTC. The variable domain in full, with the rest retrieved from reference TRBV30 and TRBJ2-6, is SQTIHQWPATLVQPVGSPLSLECTVEGTSNPNLYWYRQAAGRGLQLLFYSVGIGQISSEVPQNLSASRPQDRQFILSSKKLLLSDSGFYLCAWIRKSRPGANVLTFGAGSRLTVL.

This clonotype was recorded a few times. The V and J genes are TRBV20-1 and TRBJ2-3; 7 bases map to TRBD2. There are 16 residues in the CDR3. The germline V gene has CDR1 DFQATT and CDR2 SNEGSKA (reference sequence). V trimming: 0 bases; J trimming: 0 bases; junction bases outside the gene matches: 6. CDR3 coding DNA: TGCAGTGCTAGAGATCCAGCGGGATCTAGCACAGATACGCAGTATTTT. It codes for CSARDPAGSSTDTQYF.

V usage is TRBV7-6 and J usage is TRBJ2-1; 9 nucleotides agree with TRBD2. Per the germline V gene, CDR1 is SGHVS and CDR2 is FNYEAQ. The J segment lost 7 bases and the V segment lost 5 bases, leaving 6 bases of the junction unmatched. The CDR3 has 14 residues. The CDR3 sequence: CASSARTSANEQFF. The CDR3 coding sequence is TGTGCCAGCAGCGCCCGGACTAGCGCGAATGAGCAGTTCTTC.

This clonotype has just a few counts. The rearrangement uses TRBV3-1 and TRBJ2-5; D is possibly TRBD2 (5 bases). CDR3 length: 13 residues. Germline CDR1 and CDR2: LGHDT and YNNKEL (reference sequence). V lost 1 base and J 3 bases, leaving 6 bases between the germline ends. The CDR3, as DNA: TGTGCCAGCAGCCAAGGGAGGAAAGAGACCCAGTACTTC. It translates to CASSQGRKETQYF.

The genes are TRBV29-1 and TRBJ2-3; perhaps TRBD2 as D (6 bases). CDR3 length: 14 residues. V lost 7 bases and J lost 0, with 14 bases in between. The germline CDR1 and CDR2 sequences are SQVTM and ANQGSEA. The CDR3 DNA is TGCAGCGCGACAAGCGGGCCTAGCACAGATACGCAGTATTTT. Translated: CSATSGPSTDTQYF.

This clonotype was seen more than once but under ten times. This chain links TRBV5-1 with TRBJ2-2; D ambiguous. The germline gives CDR1 SGHRS, CDR2 YFSETQ. The CDR3 has 18 amino acids. Trimming pared 0 bases from V and 2 bases from J, leaving 17 bases between. This chain's CDR3 is CASSLGSFMVANTGELFF. CDR3 sequence (DNA): TGCGCCAGCAGCTTGGGTTCCTTCATGGTGGCAAACACCGGGGAGCTGTTTTTT.

The V and J genes are TRBV12-3 or TRBV12-4 and TRBJ1-1; a possible D gene is TRBD1 (5 bases). The V end lost 4 bases, the J end lost 1 base, and 16 bases lay between the germline ends. The CDR3 spans 16 residues. CDR3 residues: CASSSRLGVGNTEAFF. The CDR3 bases are TGTGCCAGCAGTTCCCGATTAGGGGTGGGGAACACTGAAGCTTTCTTT.

The V gene is TRBV15, the J gene TRBJ2-3; TRBD1 might be the D (5 bases). This CDR3 has 15 residues. With 11 bases removed from V and 1 base from J, the gap between germline ends came to 19 bases. From germline, CDR1 is LNHNV and CDR2 YYDKDF (reference sequence). CDR3: CADPRTFDGTDTQYF. The CDR3 DNA follows: TGTGCCGATCCCCGGACATTCGACGGCACAGATACGCAGTATTTT.

J is TRBJ2-1 and V is TRBV3-1; TRBD2 agrees at 12 bases. Trimming removed 2 bases from V and 2 bases from J; junction bases left unmatched: 13. The germline V gene has CDR1 LGHDT and CDR2 YNNKEL (reference sequence). This CDR3 spans 20 amino acids. CDR3 sequence: CASSQKGELAGGFTYNEQFF. CDR3 DNA: TGTGCCAGCAGCCAAAAAGGGGAACTAGCGGGAGGTTTTACCTACAATGAGCAGTTCTTC.

This clonotype was counted only a few times. This sequence joins TRBV27 and TRBJ2-7; no reliable D call. Germline V gene data show CDR1 as MNHEY and CDR2 as SMNVEV (reference sequence). The CDR3 extends over 11 amino acids. With 5 bases removed from V and 6 bases from J, the gap between germline ends came to 8 bases. The CDR3 spells CASSTVTEQYF. The DNA of the CDR3 is TGTGCCAGCAGTACGGTAACCGAGCAGTACTTC.

This clonotype turned up a few times. This CDR3 is CASSRDTGSDTQYF. In DNA form, the CDR3 reads TGCGCCAGCAGCCGGGACACAGGGTCAGATACGCAGTATTTT. V and J are TRBV5-1 and TRBJ2-3; tentative D call: TRBD1 (6 bases). CDR3 length: 14 residues. The germline V gene encodes CDR1 SGHRS and CDR2 YFSETQ. V gave up 4 bases and J gave up 4 bases, with 13 bases separating them.

The chain combines TRBV6-5 with TRBJ1-2; D ambiguous. With 7 bases removed from V and 0 bases from J, the gap between germline ends came to 6 bases. Germline CDR1 reads MNHEY; CDR2 reads SVGAGI. The CDR3 consists of 12 residues. CDR3 in amino acids: CASKGPNYGYTF. The CDR3, as DNA: TGTGCCAGCAAAGGACCTAACTATGGCTACACCTTC.

This clonotype was seen ten or more times. The J gene is TRBJ1-2, the V gene TRBV5-6, with a possible D match to TRBD1 (6 bases). V was clipped by 4 bases and J by 5 bases, with 15 bases between them. CDR1 is SGHDT and CDR2 is YYEEEE in the germline V gene. The CDR3 has 14 residues. The CDR3 coding sequence is TGTGCCAGCAGCCCCCTGGGGGCTACTTATGGCTACACCTTC. Translating gives CASSPLGATYGYTF.